These T cell receptor beta chains were read from a single sample in a study of T-cell memory formation after mild COVID-19. TCRdb re-analysed the 5' RACE reads in MiXCR, keeping a single row per CDR3 protein. The sample carries just over 400,000 distinct CDR3 sequences, more than 20% recorded once. Sequencing was done on a sample of PBMCs or a T cell subset sorted from them (not recorded which). The receptors shown here come from an adult woman who had mild COVID-19 (a few samples of this study predate the infection). Cell type and time point are not known. The CDR3 runs from the conserved cysteine through the conserved F or W. D genes are given only for firm matches. Where a row states a size, it is once, few, many or the class of an expanded clone; other rows omit it.

D	J	size	V	DNA	CDR3
NA	TRBJ1-1	NA	TRBV20-1	TGCAGTGCTAGAGATTTCACAGCTAATGAAGCTTTCTTT	CSARDFTANEAFF
NA	TRBJ1-1	NA	TRBV7-9	TGTGCCAGCGCGCACAGGTCCATGAACACTGAAGCTTTCTTT	CASAHRSMNTEAFF
TRBD2	TRBJ2-1	few	TRBV6-2/TRBV6-3	TGTGCCAGTGCACGGACTAGCGGGGAGGCCTACAATGAGCAGTTCTTC	CASARTSGEAYNEQFF
NA	TRBJ2-7	NA	TRBV5-1	TGCGCCAGCAGCTTGCTAACAGGGTCCTCCTACGAGCAGTACTTC	CASSLLTGSSYEQYF
NA	TRBJ2-7	NA	TRBV15	TGTGCCACCAGCAGAGGTGGAGGGTGGGCCGAGCAGTACTTC	CATSRGGGWAEQYF
TRBD1	TRBJ2-3	NA	TRBV12-3/TRBV12-4	TGTGCCAGCAGAAAGGGGGCTTCAGATACGCAGTATTTT	CASRKGASDTQYF
NA	TRBJ2-3	NA	TRBV7-9	TGTGCCAGCAGCTTAGAAATGACTGGCACAGATACGCAGTATTTT	CASSLEMTGTDTQYF
TRBD2	TRBJ2-3	NA	TRBV20-1	TGCAGTGGTGTAGCGGGGGGGGCCACCGATACGCAGTATTTT	CSGVAGGATDTQYF
TRBD2	TRBJ2-1	once	TRBV24-1	TGTGCCACCAGTGACGCTGGACTAGCGGGGGGAATAAACAATGAGCAGTTCTTC	CATSDAGLAGGINNEQFF
TRBD1	TRBJ1-2	NA	TRBV5-1	TGCGCCAGCAGCAGGATCGGGTCAGGGGGGCGTGAAGGCTACACCTTC	CASSRIGSGGREGYTF
NA	TRBJ1-5	NA	TRBV24-1	TGTGCCACCAGTGACACCGACAGAGCTGTGAATCAGCCCCAGCATTTT	CATSDTDRAVNQPQHF
TRBD1	TRBJ2-1	NA	TRBV4-1	TGCGCCAGCAGCCAACCCGGCGGACAGGGGTACTACAATGAGCAGTTCTTC	CASSQPGGQGYYNEQFF
NA	TRBJ2-7	many	TRBV7-9	TGTGCCAGCAGCTTAGGGCAACTCTACGAGCAGTACTTC	CASSLGQLYEQYF
NA	TRBJ2-1	NA	TRBV5-5	TGTGCCAGCAGCTTGGATCTAGCTTACAATGAGCAGTTCTTC	CASSLDLAYNEQFF
NA	TRBJ2-5	NA	TRBV4-1	TGCGCCAGCAGCCAGGTACCGGGAGCCCAAGAGACCCAGTACTTC	CASSQVPGAQETQYF
NA	TRBJ2-7	NA	TRBV7-8	TGTGCCAGCAGCGAAGGCCAACGGGAGCAGTACTTC	CASSEGQREQYF
TRBD2	TRBJ2-3	NA	TRBV24-1	TGTGCCACCAGTGATCGGGCTAGCGGGAGAGATACGCAGTATTTT	CATSDRASGRDTQYF
NA	TRBJ1-1	many	TRBV5-1	TGCGCCAGCAGCTTGGCGGCGGCGAACACTGAAGCTTTCTTT	CASSLAAANTEAFF
TRBD2	TRBJ2-5	few	TRBV4-2	TGTGCCAGCAGCCAAGAAATGACTGCACTAGCGGGGGCGGCTCAAGAGACCCAGTACTTC	CASSQEMTALAGAAQETQYF
TRBD2	TRBJ2-1	NA	TRBV20-1	TGCAGTGCTAGAGTATGGGGGGGGACCTACAATGAGCAGTTCTTC	CSARVWGGTYNEQFF
TRBD1	TRBJ2-2	few	TRBV12-3/TRBV12-4	TGTGCCAGCAGTGCATATTCCGGGACAGGTTACACCGGGGAGCTGTTTTTT	CASSAYSGTGYTGELFF
NA	TRBJ2-7	few	TRBV6-4	TGTGCCAGCAGCTCGCCCCGGCTGGAAACCCTTACGACTTACGAGCAGTACTTC	CASSSPRLETLTTYEQYF
TRBD1	TRBJ1-2	NA	TRBV4-2	TGTGCCAGCAGCCAAGATGGAACAGGGGGTCAAGACTATGGCTACACCTTC	CASSQDGTGGQDYGYTF
TRBD1	TRBJ1-1	few	TRBV10-3	TGTGCCATCAGAGTGACAGGGGGGTACACTGAAGCTTTCTTT	CAIRVTGGYTEAFF
NA	TRBJ2-5	few	TRBV7-2	TGTGCCAGCAGCCGCCAGTGGGAGACCCAGTACTTC	CASSRQWETQYF
NA	TRBJ1-2	NA	TRBV28	TGTGCCAGCACCTTGACCGAAAACTATGGCTACACCTTC	CASTLTENYGYTF
NA	TRBJ2-7	NA	TRBV27	TGTGCCAGCAGTGCATACGGGACGGAGCAGTACTTC	CASSAYGTEQYF
TRBD2	TRBJ2-3	NA	TRBV10-3	TGTGCCATCAGTGAGACCTCACTAGCGGGAGTAGAGGATACGCAGTATTTT	CAISETSLAGVEDTQYF
NA	TRBJ2-3	NA	TRBV9	TGTGCCAGCAGCGTAGCGGTTGAATATACGCAGTATTTT	CASSVAVEYTQYF
TRBD2	TRBJ2-3	NA	TRBV7-2	TGTGCCAGCACCCCCCTGGCGGGAGGGAAGGGTACGCAGTATTTT	CASTPLAGGKGTQYF
TRBD2	TRBJ2-5	many	TRBV11-2	TGTGCCAGCAGCTTAGCGGGAGGGAAAGAGACCCAGTACTTC	CASSLAGGKETQYF